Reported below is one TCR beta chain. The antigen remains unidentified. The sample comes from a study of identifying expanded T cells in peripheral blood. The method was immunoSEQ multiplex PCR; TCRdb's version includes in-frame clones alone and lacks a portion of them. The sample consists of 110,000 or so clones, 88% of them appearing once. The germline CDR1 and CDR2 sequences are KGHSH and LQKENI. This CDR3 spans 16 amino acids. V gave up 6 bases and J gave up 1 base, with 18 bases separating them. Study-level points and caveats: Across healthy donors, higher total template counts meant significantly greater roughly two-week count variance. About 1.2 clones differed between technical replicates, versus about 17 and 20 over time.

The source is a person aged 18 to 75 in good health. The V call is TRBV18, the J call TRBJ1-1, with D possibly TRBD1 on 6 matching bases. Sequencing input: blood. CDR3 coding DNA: TGTGCCAGCTCCCCCAATCCGGGACACGGGAACACTGAAGCTTTCTTT. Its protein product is CASSPNPGHGNTEAFF.